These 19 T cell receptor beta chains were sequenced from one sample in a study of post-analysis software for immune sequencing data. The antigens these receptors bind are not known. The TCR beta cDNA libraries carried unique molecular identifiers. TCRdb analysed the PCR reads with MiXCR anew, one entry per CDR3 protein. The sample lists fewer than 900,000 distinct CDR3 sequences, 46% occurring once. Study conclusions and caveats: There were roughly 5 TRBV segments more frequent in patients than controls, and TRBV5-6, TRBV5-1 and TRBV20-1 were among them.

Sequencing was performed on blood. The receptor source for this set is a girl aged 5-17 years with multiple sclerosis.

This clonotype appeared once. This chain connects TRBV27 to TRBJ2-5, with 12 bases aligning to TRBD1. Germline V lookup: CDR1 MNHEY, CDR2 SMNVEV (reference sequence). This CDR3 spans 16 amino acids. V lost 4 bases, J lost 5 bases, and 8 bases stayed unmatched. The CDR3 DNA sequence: TGTGCCAGCAGTTCCGGGACAGGGGGCGAGGGGGAGACCCAGTACTTC. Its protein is CASSSGTGGEGETQYF.

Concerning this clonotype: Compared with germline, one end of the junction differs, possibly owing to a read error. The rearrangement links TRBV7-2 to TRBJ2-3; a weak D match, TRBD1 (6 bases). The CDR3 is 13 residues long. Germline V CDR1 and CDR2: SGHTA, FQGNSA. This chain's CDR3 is CASSLGWTDTQYF. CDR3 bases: TGTGCCAGCAGCTTAGGATGGACAGATACACAGTATTTT.

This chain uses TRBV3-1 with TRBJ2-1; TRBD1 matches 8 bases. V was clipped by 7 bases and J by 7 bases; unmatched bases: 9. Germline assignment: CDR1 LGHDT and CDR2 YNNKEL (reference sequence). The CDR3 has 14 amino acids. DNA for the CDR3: TGTGCCAGCACCGGCGGGTACAGGGGGAATGAGCAGTTCTTC. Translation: CASTGGYRGNEQFF.

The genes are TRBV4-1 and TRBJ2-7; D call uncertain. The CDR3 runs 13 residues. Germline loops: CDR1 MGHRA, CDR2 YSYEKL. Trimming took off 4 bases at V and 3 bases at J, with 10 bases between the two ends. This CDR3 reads CASSPTPVYEQYF. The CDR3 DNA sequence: TGCGCCAGCAGCCCTACGCCCGTCTACGAGCAGTACTTC.

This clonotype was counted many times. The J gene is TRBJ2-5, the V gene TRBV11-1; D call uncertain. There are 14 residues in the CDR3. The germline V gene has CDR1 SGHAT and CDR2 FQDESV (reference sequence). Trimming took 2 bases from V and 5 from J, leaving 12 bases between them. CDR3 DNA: TGTGCCAGCAGCTTACGGCTAGGAAAGGAGACCCAGTACTTC. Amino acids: CASSLRLGKETQYF.

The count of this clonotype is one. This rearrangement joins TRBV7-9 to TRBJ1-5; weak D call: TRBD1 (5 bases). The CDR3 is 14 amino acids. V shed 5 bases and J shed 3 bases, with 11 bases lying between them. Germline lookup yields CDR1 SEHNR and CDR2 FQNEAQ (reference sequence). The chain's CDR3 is CASSRGGFNQPQHF. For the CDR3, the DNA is TGTGCCAGCAGCCGGGGGGGTTTCAATCAGCCCCAGCATTTT. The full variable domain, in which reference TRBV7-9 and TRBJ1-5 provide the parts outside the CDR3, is DTGVSQNPRHKITKRGQNVTFRCDPISEHNRLYWYRQTLGQGPEFLTYFQNEAQLEKSRLLSDRFSAERPKGSFSTLEIQRTEQGDSAMYLCASSRGGFNQPQHFGDGTRLSIL.

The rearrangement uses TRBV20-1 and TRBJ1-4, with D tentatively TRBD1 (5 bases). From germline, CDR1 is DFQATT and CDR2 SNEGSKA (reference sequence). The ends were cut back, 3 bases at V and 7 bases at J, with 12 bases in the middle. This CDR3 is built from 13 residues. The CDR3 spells CSASSGGGEKLFF. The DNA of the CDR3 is TGCAGTGCTAGTTCTGGGGGAGGTGAAAAACTGTTTTTT.

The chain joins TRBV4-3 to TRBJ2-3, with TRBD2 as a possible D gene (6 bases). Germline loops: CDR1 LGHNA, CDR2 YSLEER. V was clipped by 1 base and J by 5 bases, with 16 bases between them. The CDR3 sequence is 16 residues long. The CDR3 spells CASSQVRSLGGDTQYF. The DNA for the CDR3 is TGCGCCAGCAGCCAAGTCAGGTCGTTGGGAGGAGATACGCAGTATTTT.

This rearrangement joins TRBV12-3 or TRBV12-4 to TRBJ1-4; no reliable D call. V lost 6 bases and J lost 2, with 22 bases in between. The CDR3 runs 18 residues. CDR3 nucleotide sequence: TGTGCCAGCAGCCCGATCTCCTCCGGGAGGCCGACTAATGAAAAACTGTTTTTT. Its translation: CASSPISSGRPTNEKLFF.

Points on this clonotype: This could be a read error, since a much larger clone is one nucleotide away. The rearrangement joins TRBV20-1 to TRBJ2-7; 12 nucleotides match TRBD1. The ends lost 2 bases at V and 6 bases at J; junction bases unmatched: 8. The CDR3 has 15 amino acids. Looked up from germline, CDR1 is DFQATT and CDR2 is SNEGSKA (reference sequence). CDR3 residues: CSARRVGTGGLEQYF. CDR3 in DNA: TGCAGTGCTAGAAGGGTAGGGACAGGGGGCCTCGAGCAGTACTTC.

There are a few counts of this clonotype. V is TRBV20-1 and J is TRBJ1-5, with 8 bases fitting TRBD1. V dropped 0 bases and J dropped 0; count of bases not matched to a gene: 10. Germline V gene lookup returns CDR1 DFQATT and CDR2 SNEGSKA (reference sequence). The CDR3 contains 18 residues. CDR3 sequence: CSARDATGGPGSNQPQHF. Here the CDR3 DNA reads TGCAGTGCTAGAGATGCAACAGGGGGTCCCGGTAGCAATCAGCCCCAGCATTTT.

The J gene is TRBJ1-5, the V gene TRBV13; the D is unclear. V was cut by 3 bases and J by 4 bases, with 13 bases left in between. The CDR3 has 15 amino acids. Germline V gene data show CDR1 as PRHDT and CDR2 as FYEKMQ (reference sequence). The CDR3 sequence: CASSFSGKTNQPQHF. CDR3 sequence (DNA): TGTGCCAGCAGCTTCTCAGGAAAAACAAATCAGCCCCAGCATTTT.

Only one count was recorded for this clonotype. CDR3 residues: CASSLEDRGYNNEQFF. The CDR3 DNA is TGTGCCAGCAGCTTAGAGGACCGGGGGTACAACAATGAGCAGTTCTTC. The V gene is TRBV7-6, the J gene TRBJ2-1, with D tentatively TRBD2 (6 bases). This CDR3 region has 16 residues. In germline, CDR1 is SGHVS, CDR2 FNYEAQ. Trimming cost V 1 base and J 5 bases, with 15 bases left between them.

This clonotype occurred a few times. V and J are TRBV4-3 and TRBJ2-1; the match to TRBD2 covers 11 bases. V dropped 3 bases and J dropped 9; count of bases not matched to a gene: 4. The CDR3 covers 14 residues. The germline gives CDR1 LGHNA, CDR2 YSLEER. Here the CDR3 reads CASSQALAGGEQFF. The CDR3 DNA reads TGCGCCAGCAGCCAGGCTCTAGCGGGGGGTGAGCAGTTCTTC.

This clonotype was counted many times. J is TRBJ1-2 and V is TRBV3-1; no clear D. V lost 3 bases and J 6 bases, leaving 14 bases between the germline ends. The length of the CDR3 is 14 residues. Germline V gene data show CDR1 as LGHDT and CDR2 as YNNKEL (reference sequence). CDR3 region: CASSHRAQSDGYTF. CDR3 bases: TGTGCCAGCAGCCATAGGGCCCAAAGCGATGGCTACACCTTC.

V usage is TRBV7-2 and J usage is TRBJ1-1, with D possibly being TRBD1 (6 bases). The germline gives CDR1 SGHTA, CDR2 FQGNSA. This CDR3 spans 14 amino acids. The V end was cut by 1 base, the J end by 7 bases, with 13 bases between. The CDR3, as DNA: TGTGCCAGCAGCTTAGAGTGGGGGGCTGATGAAGCTTTCTTT. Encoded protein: CASSLEWGADEAFF.

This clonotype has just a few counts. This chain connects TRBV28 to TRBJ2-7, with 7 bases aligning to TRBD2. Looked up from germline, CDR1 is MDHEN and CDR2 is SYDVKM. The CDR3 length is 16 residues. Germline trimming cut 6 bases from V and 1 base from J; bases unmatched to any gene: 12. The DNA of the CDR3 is TGTGCCAGCAGCCAGTATTCTAGCGGTTCGTCCTACGAGCAGTACTTC. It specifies CASSQYSSGSSYEQYF.

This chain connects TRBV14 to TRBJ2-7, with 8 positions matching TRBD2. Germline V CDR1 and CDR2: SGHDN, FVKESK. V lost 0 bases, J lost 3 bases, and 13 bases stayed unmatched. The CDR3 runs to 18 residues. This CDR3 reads CASSQDYRGVLAVYEQYF. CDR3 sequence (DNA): TGTGCCAGCAGCCAAGATTATAGGGGGGTACTAGCGGTCTACGAGCAGTACTTC. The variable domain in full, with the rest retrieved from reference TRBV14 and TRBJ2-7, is EAGVTQFPSHSVIEKGQTVTLRCDPISGHDNLYWYRRVMGKEIKFLLHFVKESKQDESGMPNNRFLAERTGGTYSTLKVQPAELEDSGVYFCASSQDYRGVLAVYEQYFGPGTRLTVT.

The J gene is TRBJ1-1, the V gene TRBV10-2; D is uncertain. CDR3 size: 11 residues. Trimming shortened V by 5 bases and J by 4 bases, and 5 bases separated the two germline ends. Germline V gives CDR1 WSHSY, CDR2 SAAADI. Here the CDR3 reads CASSRATEAFF. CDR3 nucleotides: TGCGCCAGCAGTAGGGCCACTGAAGCTTTCTTT.